The 21 T cell receptor beta chains presented below share a single source sample, sequenced in a study of regulatory T cells in long-lasting Graves disease. Through Arm-PCR of CDR3 regions and iRepertoire HTBI primers, TCR beta libraries were built. TCRdb re-called the multiplex PCR reads through MiXCR, storing one row per CDR3 protein. This sample has about 470,000 distinct CDR3 sequences, with 20% to 25% found just once. Sample time point: persistent/refractory GD, antithyroid drugs over 5 years with positive TRAb. PBMCs were the source of the RNA used for TCR sequencing. The specimen was peripheral blood mononuclear cells (PBMCs), collected when the disease was refractory, from a patient treated with antithyroid drugs. The receptor source for this set is a female donor with Graves disease.

The chain links TRBV24-1 to TRBJ2-7; tentatively, D is TRBD1 or TRBD2 (5 bases each). The V end was cut by 9 bases, the J end by 7 bases, with 18 bases between. CDR3 length: 13 residues. Germline loops: CDR1 KGHDR, CDR2 SFDVKD. CDR3 sequence: CATSDTGLSEQYF. The CDR3 DNA follows: TGTGCCACCTCGGACACCGGACTCTCGGAGCAGTACTTC.

This clonotype was observed many times. This sequence joins TRBV12-3 or TRBV12-4 and TRBJ1-5; a possible D gene is TRBD1 (5 bases). The CDR3 covers 16 residues. V lost 0 bases to trimming and J lost 3 bases, with 12 bases between them. CDR3 sequence (DNA): TGTGCCAGCAGTTTAGCGCGGTGGGGGGACAATCAGCCCCAGCATTTT. It translates to CASSLARWGDNQPQHF.

The sample holds many counts of this clonotype. The chain joins TRBV20-1 to TRBJ2-1; TRBD2 agrees at 7 bases. The CDR3 totals 16 residues. V shed 4 bases, J shed 0 bases, and the junction held 9 bases outside the gene matches. Germline values: CDR1 DFQATT, CDR2 SNEGSKA (reference sequence). CDR3 amino acids: CSATPLRGSSYNEQFF. The CDR3 region has the DNA TGCAGTGCTACTCCACTGCGGGGGAGCTCCTACAATGAGCAGTTCTTC.

This clonotype was counted at least ten times. This chain uses TRBV28 with TRBJ2-7, with D uncertain. CDR1 MDHEN and CDR2 SYDVKM come from the germline V gene. The V and J ends lost 5 bases and 3 bases respectively, with 11 bases between them. The CDR3 is made up of 13 amino acids. The CDR3 is CASSPQNNYEQYF. The CDR3 bases are TGTGCCAGCAGTCCCCAGAACAACTACGAGCAGTACTTC.

There are many counts of this clonotype. This sequence joins TRBV7-3 and TRBJ1-1, with 10 bases identical to TRBD1. The trim removed 5 bases at V and 6 bases at J, leaving 6 bases unmatched. The CDR3 loop spans 14 amino acids. Looked up from germline, CDR1 is SGHTA and CDR2 is FQGTGA. The CDR3 here is CASSMTGGRAEAFF. DNA for the CDR3: TGTGCCAGCAGCATGACAGGGGGCAGAGCTGAAGCTTTCTTT.

This chain links TRBV9 with TRBJ1-1; D not resolved. CDR3 length: 13 amino acids. Trimming shortened V by 3 bases and J by 0 bases, and 6 bases separated the two germline ends. Germline CDR1 reads SGDLS; CDR2 reads YYNGEE. This CDR3 reads CASSEHLNTEAFF. The CDR3 DNA reads TGTGCCAGCAGCGAGCATCTGAACACTGAAGCTTTCTTT.

As concerns this clonotype: Germline is not matched at one junction end, which may reflect a read error. The chain recombines TRBV5-6 with TRBJ1-1; D unclear. The CDR3 consists of 13 residues. The germline gives CDR1 SGHDT, CDR2 YYEEEE. CDR3 in amino acids: CASSLSDLTGAFF. As DNA, the CDR3 is TGTGCCAGCAGCTTGAGCGACCTGACTGGAGCTTTCTTT.

Remarks on this clonotype: A much larger clone differs from this one at a single base, so this may be a read error. V gene TRBV27 combines with J gene TRBJ1-2, with no clear D. This CDR3 comprises 11 residues. CDR1 is MNHEY, CDR2 SMNVEV, per germline (reference sequence). The CDR3 DNA sequence: TGTGCCAGCAGGGACCTCTATGGCCACACCTTC. This encodes CASRDLYGHTF.

This clonotype was counted a few times. The chain joins TRBV6-1 to TRBJ2-5, with D maybe TRBD2 (5 bases). The V and J ends lost 7 bases and 5 bases respectively, with 14 bases between them. CDR3 length: 13 amino acids. The germline V gene has CDR1 MNHNS and CDR2 SASEGT. CDR3 coding DNA: TGTGCCAGCACCCCGAGGGCGACGGAGACCCAGTACTTC. Translation gives CASTPRATETQYF.

This clonotype showed up just a few times. The chain employs TRBV29-1 and TRBJ2-2, with D unclear. V was clipped by 5 bases and J by 2 bases, with 15 bases between them. This CDR3 has 15 residues. Germline assignment: CDR1 SQVTM and CDR2 ANQGSEA. The CDR3 DNA reads TGCAGCGTTTTAGGGTCCAGGAAAAACACCGGGGAGCTGTTTTTT. This encodes CSVLGSRKNTGELFF.

The chain has TRBV12-3 or TRBV12-4 and TRBJ1-5, with D maybe TRBD1 (5 bases). This CDR3 region has 13 residues. Trimming pared 3 bases from V and 9 bases from J, leaving 12 bases between. This CDR3 reads CASSFGGLRPQHF. The CDR3 nucleotides read TGTGCCAGCAGTTTCGGGGGTCTACGGCCCCAGCATTTT.

The V gene is TRBV20-1, the J gene TRBJ1-1; D possibly corresponds to TRBD1 (6 bases). Trimming took off 1 base at V and 1 base at J, with 16 bases between the two ends. CDR3 size: 16 residues. Germline V gives CDR1 DFQATT, CDR2 SNEGSKA (reference sequence). The chain's CDR3 is CSARGLPGHSNTEAFF. CDR3 nucleotides: TGCAGTGCTAGAGGATTACCGGGACACTCGAACACTGAAGCTTTCTTT.

This clonotype was seen a handful of times. The chain has TRBV11-3 and TRBJ2-1; 12 bases line up with TRBD2. The V and J ends lost 5 bases and 4 bases, in that order; junction bases with no gene match: 6. The CDR3 length is 16 residues. Germline V CDR1 and CDR2: SGHNT, YENEEA. The CDR3, as DNA: TGTGCCAGCAGCGCCGGACTAGCGGGACCTTACAATGAGCAGTTCTTC. It yields the protein CASSAGLAGPYNEQFF.

This clonotype has ten or more counts. The chain recombines TRBV2 with TRBJ1-2; TRBD1 matches at 8 bases. The CDR3 runs 13 residues. Germline assignment: CDR1 SNHLY and CDR2 FYNNEI. The J segment lost 8 bases and the V segment lost 7 bases, leaving 9 bases of the junction unmatched. This CDR3 is CASKDQTGEGYTF. The CDR3 nucleotides are TGTGCCAGCAAAGATCAGACAGGGGAAGGCTACACCTTC.

This clonotype was detected a few times. The chain combines TRBV9 with TRBJ2-7, with 11 bases lining up with TRBD2. V lost 4 bases and J lost 5; bases outside the gene matches: 8. The CDR3 covers 15 residues. From germline, CDR1 is SGDLS and CDR2 YYNGEE. The CDR3 reads CASSPEGLAENEQYF. As DNA, the CDR3 is TGTGCCAGCAGCCCCGAGGGACTAGCGGAAAACGAGCAGTACTTC. Using reference TRBV9 and TRBJ2-7 for the parts outside the CDR3, the full variable domain is DSGVTQTPKHLITATGQRVTLRCSPRSGDLSVYWYQQSLDQGLQFLIQYYNGEERAKGNILERFSAQQFPDLHSELNLSSLELGDSALYFCASSPEGLAENEQYFGPGTRLTVT.

This clonotype was counted a few times. This rearrangement joins TRBV7-9 to TRBJ1-4; 8 bases agree with TRBD1. V gave up 4 bases and J gave up 10 bases; unmatched junction bases: 8. CDR3 size: 14 residues. CDR1 is SEHNR and CDR2 is FQNEAQ in the germline V gene (reference sequence). CDR3 amino acids: CASSSLTGGGKLFF. CDR3 in DNA: TGTGCCAGCAGCTCGCTTACAGGGGGGGGAAAACTGTTTTTT.

This clonotype was seen only a few times. The V and J genes are TRBV29-1 and TRBJ2-7, with D perhaps given as TRBD1 or TRBD2 (5 bases each). The CDR3 has 13 residues. CDR1 and CDR2 from the germline V gene are SQVTM and ANQGSEA. V lost 5 bases, J lost 2 bases, and 13 bases lay in between. In DNA form, the CDR3 reads TGCAGCGTTCAAAAGGGGACCGCCTACGAGCAGTACTTC. Its translation: CSVQKGTAYEQYF.

This clonotype occurred many times. The gene calls are TRBV6-1 and TRBJ2-7; D tentatively reads TRBD1 or TRBD2 (5 bases each). With 8 bases removed from V and 7 bases from J, the gap between germline ends came to 18 bases. Germline CDR1 MNHNS, CDR2 SASEGT. CDR3 size: 13 residues. As DNA, the CDR3 is TGTGCCAGCGGAGACGGGGACCGAGAAGAGCAGTACTTC. This codes for CASGDGDREEQYF.

A few counts support this clonotype. The CDR3 here is CSAAGTGKNEAFF. The CDR3 nucleotides are TGCAGTGCCGCCGGGACAGGGAAGAATGAAGCTTTCTTT. The rearrangement uses TRBV20-1 and TRBJ1-1; 9 bases are a match to TRBD1. Germline loops: CDR1 DFQATT, CDR2 SNEGSKA (reference sequence). The CDR3 is 13 amino acids. Trimming cost V 6 bases and J 7 bases; bases outside gene matches: 9.

In its sample, this clonotype was seen many times. This chain connects TRBV20-1 to TRBJ2-5; 8 nucleotides agree with TRBD2. The CDR3 totals 15 residues. V gave up 3 bases and J gave up 4 bases; unmatched junction bases: 10. Germline values: CDR1 DFQATT, CDR2 SNEGSKA (reference sequence). In DNA, the CDR3 is TGCAGTGCTAGGCGTGGGGCGGGAGGATTAGAGACCCAGTACTTC. Translation: CSARRGAGGLETQYF.

This clonotype was counted a few times. CDR3 amino acids: CAILPSGGQGRFNRDEQYF. For the CDR3, the DNA is TGTGCCATCCTCCCTTCGGGGGGACAGGGGAGGTTTAATAGGGACGAGCAGTACTTC. V and J are TRBV10-3 and TRBJ2-7, with 10 bases fitting TRBD1. The ends lost 8 bases at V and 5 bases at J; junction bases unmatched: 24. The CDR3 loop spans 19 amino acids. The germline V gene encodes CDR1 ENHRY and CDR2 SYGVKD.